Following are 28 T cell receptor beta chains from one sample sequenced in a study of CD8+ T cells in alopecia areata. Sequencing templates came from extracted RNA that was reverse transcribed into cDNA. Here immunoSEQ multiplex PCR was the method, and the copy in TCRdb shows in-frame clones only, minus some. The sample includes just over 150,000 clones, around 55% of them seen just once. The sequences come from CD8+ T cells sorted from blood, collected at week 0. The receptors shown here come from a human donor with alopecia areata.

This chain connects TRBV27 to TRBJ2-7, with 9 nucleotides matching TRBD1. The V segment lost 5 bases and the J segment 5 bases; nucleotides outside the gene matches: 4. Germline V gene lookup returns CDR1 MNHEY and CDR2 SMNVEV (reference sequence). The length of the CDR3 is 13 residues. The CDR3 here is CASSMGQGDEQYF. The DNA of the CDR3 is TGTGCCAGCAGTATGGGACAGGGTGACGAGCAGTACTTC.

The chain carries TRBV30 and TRBJ1-1; D unclear. Germline V gives CDR1 GTSNPN, CDR2 SVGIG (reference sequence). The V gene lost 2 bases and the J gene lost 0 bases, with 4 bases spanning the gap. The CDR3 runs to 12 residues. Here the CDR3 reads CAWSYMNTEAFF. For the CDR3, the DNA is TGTGCCTGGAGTTACATGAACACTGAAGCTTTCTTT.

The V call is TRBV29-1, the J call TRBJ2-3, with a tentative D call TRBD2 (5 bases). Germline CDR1 reads SQVTM; CDR2 reads ANQGSEA. The V and J ends lost 8 bases and 2 bases respectively, with 11 bases between them. The CDR3 covers 12 residues. CDR3 residues: CSPKAVTDTQYF. The CDR3 DNA reads as TGCAGCCCTAAAGCGGTCACAGATACGCAGTATTTT.

This clone was counted between two and nine times. This same CDR3 is encoded by further DNA sequences in the sample. V usage is TRBV29-1 and J usage is TRBJ2-2; D unresolved. Trimming removed 3 bases at V and 5 bases at J, with 4 bases between. This CDR3 has 11 amino acids. Per the germline V gene, CDR1 is SQVTM and CDR2 is ANQGSEA. CDR3 DNA: TGCAGCGTTGACAGTACCGGGGAGCTGTTTTTT. Translating it yields CSVDSTGELFF.

The chain recombines TRBV9 with TRBJ2-1; D gene uncertain. This CDR3 spans 12 amino acids. With 3 bases removed from V and 8 bases from J, the gap between germline ends came to 9 bases. The germline V gene has CDR1 SGDLS and CDR2 YYNGEE. The CDR3 region is CASSALGHEQFF. The CDR3, as DNA: TGTGCCAGCAGCGCCCTGGGCCATGAGCAGTTCTTC. Filled out from reference TRBV9 and TRBJ2-1, the complete variable domain reads DSGVTQTPKHLITATGQRVTLRCSPRSGDLSVYWYQQSLDQGLQFLIQYYNGEERAKGNILERFSAQQFPDLHSELNLSSLELGDSALYFCASSALGHEQFFGPGTRLTVL.

V usage is TRBV29-1 and J usage is TRBJ2-3; TRBD2 matches at 14 bases. Germline V gene data show CDR1 as SQVTM and CDR2 as ANQGSEA. The ends lost 1 base at V and 4 bases at J; junction bases unmatched: 4. This CDR3 has 16 residues. The CDR3: CSVEGLAGGLADTQYF. As DNA, the CDR3 is TGCAGCGTTGAAGGACTAGCGGGGGGGCTGGCAGATACGCAGTATTTT.

The CDR3, as DNA: TGCAGCGCTACAGGGAGCTCCTACAATGAGCAGTTCTTC. Its translation is CSATGSSYNEQFF. This chain connects TRBV29-1 to TRBJ2-1, with a possible D match to TRBD1 (6 bases). Looked up from germline, CDR1 is SQVTM and CDR2 is ANQGSEA. Trimming pared 7 bases from V and 0 bases from J, leaving 10 bases between. CDR3 length equals 13 residues.

In regard to this clone: The same CDR3 is also encoded by other DNA sequences in this sample. The chain has TRBV5-1 and TRBJ2-2; D is uncertain. The V end was cut by 4 bases, the J end by 8 bases, with 9 bases between. Germline V gene lookup returns CDR1 SGHRS and CDR2 YFSETQ. The CDR3 runs 12 residues. CDR3 in amino acids: CASSLSTGELFF. The CDR3 coding sequence is TGCGCCAGCAGCCTATCTACAGGGGAGCTGTTTTTT.

This clone showed up just a few times. The chain links TRBV30 to TRBJ2-5; TRBD1 matches 7 bases. CDR1 and CDR2 (germline): GTSNPN, SVGIG (reference sequence). The CDR3 consists of 15 residues. V shed 1 base and J 2 bases; nucleotides not matched to a gene: 7. DNA for the CDR3: TGTGCCTGGAGTGCGACAGGGACCGGGCAAGAGACCCAGTACTTC. Its translation: CAWSATGTGQETQYF.

The chain is built from TRBV29-1 and TRBJ2-2, with D possibly TRBD2 on 5 matching bases. Germline V gives CDR1 SQVTM, CDR2 ANQGSEA. The V end was cut by 5 bases, the J end by 5 bases, with 15 bases between. The CDR3 totals 14 residues. The CDR3 bases are TGCAGCGTTAGGGAGAGAACGGAGACCGGGGAGCTGTTTTTT. Amino acids: CSVRERTETGELFF.

This clone was recorded a few times. The chain uses TRBV12-5 and TRBJ2-1; 15 bases line up with TRBD2. This CDR3 comprises 16 residues. CDR1 LGHNT and CDR2 FRNRAP come from the germline V gene. Trimming removed 5 bases from V and 10 bases from J; junction bases left unmatched: 9. The CDR3 loop is CASGTRTSGGEWEQFF. In DNA, the CDR3 is TGTGCTAGTGGTACCCGGACTAGCGGGGGGGAGTGGGAGCAGTTCTTC. The whole variable domain, remainder taken from reference TRBV12-5 and TRBJ2-1, is DARVTQTPRHKVTEMGQEVTMRCQPILGHNTVFWYRQTMMQGLELLAYFRNRAPLDDSGMPKDRFSAEMPDATLATLKIQPSEPRDSAVYFCASGTRTSGGEWEQFFGPGTRLTVL.

The chain has TRBV6-5 and TRBJ1-1; TRBD1 matches 9 bases. The V and J ends lost 4 bases and 5 bases, in that order; junction bases with no gene match: 5. From germline, CDR1 is MNHEY and CDR2 SVGAGI. The CDR3 has 14 amino acids. The CDR3 DNA reads TGTGCCAGCAGTTCGGACAGGGGAGGGACTGAAGCTTTCTTT. Translation: CASSSDRGGTEAFF.

The V call is TRBV30, the J call TRBJ1-1; a weak D match, TRBD1 (5 bases). The germline V and J ends were trimmed by 0 bases and 5 bases, with 13 bases remaining between them. In germline, CDR1 is GTSNPN, CDR2 SVGIG (reference sequence). CDR3 size: 14 residues. The CDR3 sequence: CAWSVNRRRTEAFF. The DNA for the CDR3 is TGTGCCTGGAGTGTAAACAGGAGGAGGACTGAAGCTTTCTTT. The complete variable domain, with remaining parts taken from reference TRBV30 and TRBJ1-1, reads SQTIHQWPATLVQPVGSPLSLECTVEGTSNPNLYWYRQAAGRGLQLLFYSVGIGQISSEVPQNLSASRPQDRQFILSSKKLLLSDSGFYLCAWSVNRRRTEAFFGQGTRLTVV.

This chain joins TRBV2 and TRBJ1-5; D is undetermined. CDR3 size: 15 residues. In germline, CDR1 is SNHLY, CDR2 FYNNEI. The germline V and J ends were trimmed by 3 bases and 1 base, with 10 bases remaining between them. Here the CDR3 reads CASSDQGKSNQPQHF. The CDR3 nucleotides read TGTGCCAGCAGTGACCAAGGGAAGAGCAATCAGCCCCAGCATTTT.

The chain has TRBV30 and TRBJ1-1, with D perhaps matching TRBD1 (5 bases). Germline V lookup: CDR1 GTSNPN, CDR2 SVGIG (reference sequence). This CDR3 is built from 14 residues. V lost 3 bases, J lost 4 bases, and 15 bases lay in between. The CDR3 DNA reads TGTGCCTGGAGCGTCGGGGTGGGGGTCACTGAAGCTTTCTTT. This translates into CAWSVGVGVTEAFF.

This chain uses TRBV27 with TRBJ2-3; D perhaps matches TRBD1 (5 bases). Trimming cost V 5 bases and J 5 bases, with 11 bases left between them. The germline CDR1 and CDR2 sequences are MNHEY and SMNVEV (reference sequence). The CDR3 loop spans 13 amino acids. The DNA of the CDR3 is TGTGCCAGCAGTCCCCCGACAGAAGATACGCAGTATTTT. Amino acid sequence: CASSPPTEDTQYF.

The chain joins TRBV30 to TRBJ2-2; the D gene is possibly TRBD1 (6 bases). The length of the CDR3 is 13 residues. Per germline, CDR1 GTSNPN and CDR2 SVGIG (reference sequence). The CDR3 sequence is CGQNRRGRGELFF. The CDR3, as DNA: TGTGGCCAAAACCGCAGGGGCCGCGGGGAGCTGTTTTTT.

The chain employs TRBV5-1 and TRBJ2-3; D may be TRBD2 (5 bases). Germline V gene lookup returns CDR1 SGHRS and CDR2 YFSETQ. The CDR3 sequence is 15 residues long. Trimming pared 0 bases from V and 2 bases from J, leaving 10 bases between. The CDR3 loop is CASSLDRGVTDTQYF. In DNA, the CDR3 is TGCGCCAGCAGCTTGGATCGGGGAGTCACAGATACGCAGTATTTT. Drawing the rest from reference TRBV5-1 and TRBJ2-3, the complete variable domain is KAGVTQTPRYLIKTRGQQVTLSCSPISGHRSVSWYQQTPGQGLQFLFEYFSETQRNKGNFPGRFSGRQFSNSRSEMNVSTLELGDSALYLCASSLDRGVTDTQYFGPGTRLTVL.

The chain joins TRBV4-3 to TRBJ2-2; possibly TRBD2 for D (6 bases). This CDR3 comprises 16 residues. Germline-derived CDR1 and CDR2 are LGHNA and YSLEER. V was pared by 0 bases and J by 1 base, with 9 bases between. The CDR3 coding sequence is TGCGCCAGCAGCCAAGATCGAGCGGGGAACACCGGGGAGCTGTTTTTT. Translated: CASSQDRAGNTGELFF.

This clone has a handful of counts. The rearrangement uses TRBV5-1 and TRBJ1-1; D call uncertain. This CDR3 has 14 amino acids. From germline, CDR1 is SGHRS and CDR2 YFSETQ. Trimming left V 4 bases short and J 4 bases short, with 14 bases between. The CDR3 bases are TGCGCCAGCAGCCTGAGAGGAGGGCCCACTGAAGCTTTCTTT. This gives the protein CASSLRGGPTEAFF.

The J gene is TRBJ1-2, the V gene TRBV9; D is unresolved. The CDR3 consists of 12 residues. V was pared by 3 bases and J by 9 bases, with 12 bases between. Germline CDR1 is SGDLS and CDR2 is YYNGEE. The CDR3 protein is CASSDDAGCYTF. CDR3 in DNA: TGTGCCAGCAGCGATGACGCGGGCTGCTACACCTTC.

The rearrangement uses TRBV4-3 and TRBJ2-7; the D call may be TRBD1 or TRBD2 (5 bases each). The germline CDR1 and CDR2 sequences are LGHNA and YSLEER. V lost 6 bases to trimming and J lost 2 bases, with 23 bases between them. CDR3 length: 17 residues. CDR3 nucleotide sequence: TGCGCCAGCAGTCACCCGTTCGAGGGGCAATCCCCCTACGAGCAGTACTTC. Translating gives CASSHPFEGQSPYEQYF.

This clone was found a few times. This chain joins TRBV7-8 and TRBJ2-3; D unresolved. V was trimmed by 5 bases and J by 2 bases, leaving 17 bases between them. CDR1 and CDR2 from the germline V gene are SGHVS and FQNEAQ. This CDR3 has 16 amino acids. Here the CDR3 DNA reads TGTGCCAGCAGCCCGGAGACCCGAACATACACAGATACGCAGTATTTT. Amino acid sequence: CASSPETRTYTDTQYF.

This rearrangement joins TRBV13 to TRBJ1-1; D gene unclear. The CDR3 covers 15 residues. V was trimmed by 2 bases and J by 2 bases, leaving 12 bases between them. The germline gives CDR1 PRHDT, CDR2 FYEKMQ (reference sequence). The CDR3 loop is CASSLPEGLNTEAFF. The CDR3 region has the DNA TGTGCCAGCAGCTTACCAGAAGGGCTCAACACTGAAGCTTTCTTT. Variable domain in full (rest from reference TRBV13 and TRBJ1-1): AAGVIQSPRHLIKEKRETATLKCYPIPRHDTVYWYQQGPGQDPQFLISFYEKMQSDKGSIPDRFSAQQFSDYHSELNMSSLELGDSALYFCASSLPEGLNTEAFFGQGTRLTVV.

V gene TRBV4-3 combines with J gene TRBJ2-1; D is unclear. Trimming shortened V by 0 bases and J by 7 bases, and 7 bases separated the two germline ends. This CDR3 region has 13 residues. Germline V lookup: CDR1 LGHNA, CDR2 YSLEER. This CDR3 reads CASSQDGPNEQFF. The CDR3 DNA follows: TGCGCCAGCAGCCAAGATGGTCCGAATGAGCAGTTCTTC.

J is TRBJ1-1 and V is TRBV29-1; TRBD1 might be the D (5 bases). This CDR3 spans 15 amino acids. Germline V lookup: CDR1 SQVTM, CDR2 ANQGSEA. The V end was cut by 7 bases, the J end by 0 bases, with 18 bases between. The CDR3 reads CSGRGVGVMNTEAFF. The CDR3 coding sequence is TGCAGCGGAAGGGGTGTTGGTGTCATGAACACTGAAGCTTTCTTT. Complete variable domain (other parts from reference TRBV29-1 and TRBJ1-1): SAVISQKPSRDICQRGTSLTIQCQVDSQVTMMFWYRQQPGQSLTLIATANQGSEATYESGFVIDKFPISRPNLTFSTLTVSNMSPEDSSIYLCSGRGVGVMNTEAFFGQGTRLTVV.

This clone was recorded a few times. The chain employs TRBV7-3 and TRBJ2-3; TRBD2 matches 8 bases. The CDR3 contains 16 residues. The germline V gene encodes CDR1 SGHTA and CDR2 FQGTGA. V gave up 1 base and J gave up 3 bases; unmatched junction bases: 6. The CDR3 region is CASSLRPSGGTDTQYF. In DNA, the CDR3 is TGTGCCAGCAGCTTAAGGCCCAGCGGGGGTACAGATACGCAGTATTTT. Based on the CDR3 plus reference TRBV7-3 and TRBJ2-3, the full variable domain is GAGVSQTPSNKVTEKGKYVELRCDPISGHTALYWYRQSLGQGPEFLIYFQGTGAADDSGLPNDRFFAVRPEGSVSTLKIQRTERGDSAVYLCASSLRPSGGTDTQYFGPGTRLTVL.

The chain carries TRBV7-8 and TRBJ2-6; no clear D. The V end was cut by 4 bases, the J end by 2 bases, with 0 bases between. The CDR3 extends over 12 amino acids. Germline V gene sequence: CDR1 SGHVS, CDR2 FQNEAQ. The CDR3 reads CASSSGANVLTF. As DNA, the CDR3 is TGTGCCAGCAGCTCTGGGGCCAACGTCCTGACTTTC.